These 3 T cell receptor beta chains were sequenced from one sample in a study of response to subunit inactivated influenza vaccine. TCRdb ran MiXCR on the RT-PCR reads and lists one entry per CDR3 protein. Of more than 700,000 distinct CDR3 sequences in the sample, 21% were seen once. The source was PBMCs from blood, collected less than 6 days after vaccination. These receptor sequences come from a man in his fifties who received an inactivated influenza vaccine.

The J gene is TRBJ2-7, the V gene TRBV20-1; D is unclear. This CDR3 contains 15 residues. Germline V gene data show CDR1 as DFQATT and CDR2 as SNEGSKA (reference sequence). Trimming cost V 5 bases and J 2 bases, with 19 bases left between them. The CDR3 DNA sequence: TGCAGTGCTGAGGACCCCGACTCGGCTACCTACGAGCAGTACTTC. Its protein is CSAEDPDSATYEQYF.

This clonotype was picked up a small number of times. The chain has TRBV5-1 and TRBJ1-6; D may be TRBD1 (5 bases). V was pared by 2 bases and J by 10 bases, with 10 bases between. The germline V gene encodes CDR1 SGHRS and CDR2 YFSETQ. This CDR3 region has 13 residues. DNA for the CDR3: TGCGCCAGCAGCTTAATCAGGGAGTCACCCCTCCACTTT. Translating it yields CASSLIRESPLHF.

This clonotype has more than one count but fewer than ten. The chain carries TRBV9 and TRBJ2-3; D unclear. This CDR3 has 15 residues. Germline V gene data show CDR1 as SGDLS and CDR2 as YYNGEE. V lost 0 bases and J lost 1, with 9 bases in between. The CDR3 nucleotides are TGTGCCAGCAGCGTAGGCCGGCAGCGCACAGATACGCAGTATTTT. As protein: CASSVGRQRTDTQYF.